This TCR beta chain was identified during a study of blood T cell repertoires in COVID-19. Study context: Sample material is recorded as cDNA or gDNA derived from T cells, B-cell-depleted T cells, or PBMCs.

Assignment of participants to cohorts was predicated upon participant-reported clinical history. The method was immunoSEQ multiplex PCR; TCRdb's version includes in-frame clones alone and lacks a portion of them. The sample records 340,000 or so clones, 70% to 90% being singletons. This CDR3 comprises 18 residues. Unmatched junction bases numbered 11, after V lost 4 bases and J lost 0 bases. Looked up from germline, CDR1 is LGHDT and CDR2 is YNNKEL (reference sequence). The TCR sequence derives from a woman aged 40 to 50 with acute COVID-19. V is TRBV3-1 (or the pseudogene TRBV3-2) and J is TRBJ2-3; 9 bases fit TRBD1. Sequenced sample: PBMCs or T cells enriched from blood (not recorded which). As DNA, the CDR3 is TGTGCCAGCAGCCCACGGACAGGGGTGGGGATAAGCACAGATACGCAGTATTTT. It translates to CASSPRTGVGISTDTQYF.